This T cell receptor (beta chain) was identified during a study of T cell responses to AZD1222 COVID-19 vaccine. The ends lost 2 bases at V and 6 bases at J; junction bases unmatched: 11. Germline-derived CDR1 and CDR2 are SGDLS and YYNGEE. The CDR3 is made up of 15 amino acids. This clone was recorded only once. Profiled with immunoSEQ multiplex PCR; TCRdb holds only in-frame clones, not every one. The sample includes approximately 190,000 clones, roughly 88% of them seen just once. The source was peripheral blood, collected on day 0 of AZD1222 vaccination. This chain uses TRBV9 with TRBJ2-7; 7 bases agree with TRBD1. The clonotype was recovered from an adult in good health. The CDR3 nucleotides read TGTGCCAGCAGCGTGGGACAGCAACTTTCGGCCGAGCAGTACTTC. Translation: CASSVGQQLSAEQYF.